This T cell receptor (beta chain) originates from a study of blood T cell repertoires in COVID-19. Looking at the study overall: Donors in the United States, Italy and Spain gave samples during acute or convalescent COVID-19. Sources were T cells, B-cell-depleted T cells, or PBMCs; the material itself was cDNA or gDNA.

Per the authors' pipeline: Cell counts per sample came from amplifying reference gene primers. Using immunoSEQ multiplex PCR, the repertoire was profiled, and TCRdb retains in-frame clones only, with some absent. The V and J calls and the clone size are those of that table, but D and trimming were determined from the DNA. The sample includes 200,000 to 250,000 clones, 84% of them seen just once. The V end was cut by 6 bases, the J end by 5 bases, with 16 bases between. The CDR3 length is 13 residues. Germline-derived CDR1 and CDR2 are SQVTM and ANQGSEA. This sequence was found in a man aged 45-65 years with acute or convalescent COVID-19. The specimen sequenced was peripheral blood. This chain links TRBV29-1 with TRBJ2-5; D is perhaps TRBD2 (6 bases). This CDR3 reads CSVLGGRGETQYF. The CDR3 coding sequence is TGCAGCGTCCTCGGGGGTCGGGGGGAGACCCAGTACTTC.